This passage covers 17 T cell receptor beta chains from one sample sequenced in a study of OX40 agonist ivuxolimab in advanced cancers. The repertoire was sequenced with immunoSEQ multiplex PCR; TCRdb's copy has only in-frame clones and lacks some. The sample has around 71,000 clones; about 88% are singletons. This material consisted of CD4+ or CD8+ T cells sorted from blood, taken in a trial of the OX40 agonist ivuxolimab. Receptors were obtained from an adult with an advanced solid tumor such as melanoma, head and neck, liver or kidney cancer.

The chain uses TRBV7-2 and TRBJ2-1; 7 bases are shared with TRBD1. Trimming at V came to 4 bases and at J to 5 bases, leaving 8 bases not matched to a gene. The CDR3 consists of 15 residues. Germline V gene sequence: CDR1 SGHTA, CDR2 FQGNSA. CDR3 loop: CASSSAGTEHNEQFF. In DNA form, the CDR3 reads TGTGCCAGCAGCTCAGCCGGGACAGAGCACAATGAGCAGTTCTTC.

J is TRBJ2-1 and V is TRBV5-1; D possibly uses TRBD1 or TRBD2 (5 bases each). Germline values: CDR1 SGHRS, CDR2 YFSETQ. The V end lost 5 bases, the J end lost 6 bases, and 12 bases lay between the germline ends. The CDR3 has 13 amino acids. The CDR3 region is CASSVGTSNEQFF. The CDR3 DNA reads TGCGCCAGCAGTGTGGGGACCTCCAATGAGCAGTTCTTC.

The rearrangement joins TRBV28 to TRBJ1-2; D gene ambiguous. Germline V CDR1 and CDR2: MDHEN, SYDVKM. The CDR3 loop spans 14 amino acids. Trimming took off 7 bases at V and 0 bases at J, with 12 bases between the two ends. DNA of the CDR3: TGTGCCAGCACGAGGTCTTACCCTAACTATGGCTACACCTTC. As protein: CASTRSYPNYGYTF.

The rearrangement links TRBV5-1 to TRBJ2-7, with 7 positions matching TRBD1. Germline V gene lookup returns CDR1 SGHRS and CDR2 YFSETQ. The CDR3 length is 14 residues. V lost 4 bases to trimming and J lost 5 bases; unmatched junction nucleotides: 9. The CDR3: CASSRWDRSDEQYF. The CDR3 DNA follows: TGCGCCAGCAGCCGATGGGACAGATCTGACGAGCAGTACTTC.

A few counts support this clone. This chain joins TRBV30 and TRBJ1-4, with a tentative D call TRBD1 (6 bases). Germline V lookup: CDR1 GTSNPN, CDR2 SVGIG (reference sequence). CDR3 length: 14 amino acids. V was clipped by 0 bases and J by 6 bases, with 11 bases between them. The CDR3 protein is CAWSVGGSYEKLFF. The CDR3 region has the DNA TGTGCCTGGAGTGTGGGGGGCTCGTATGAAAAACTGTTTTTT.

The V gene is TRBV2, the J gene TRBJ2-1, with D unclear. Trimming stripped 4 bases from V and 9 bases from J, with 13 bases between. Germline V gives CDR1 SNHLY, CDR2 FYNNEI. The CDR3 has 13 amino acids. CDR3 in DNA: TGTGCCAGCAGTGGTGACCTGGGTGGTGAGCAGTTCTTC. This sequence encodes CASSGDLGGEQFF.

The rearrangement links TRBV4-1 to TRBJ2-3; 12 bases agree with TRBD2. Germline trimming cut 0 bases from V and 6 bases from J; bases unmatched to any gene: 4. Germline values: CDR1 MGHRA, CDR2 YSYEKL. The CDR3 loop spans 16 amino acids. Written as DNA, the CDR3 is TGCGCCAGCAGCCAAGATCGGACTAGCGGGGTGGATACGCAGTATTTT. Translated: CASSQDRTSGVDTQYF.

The rearrangement joins TRBV18 to TRBJ1-5; D uncertain. The CDR3 has 14 amino acids. Between the trimmed V and J ends, which lost 3 bases and 4 bases, there was a span of 10 bases. From germline, CDR1 is KGHSH and CDR2 LQKENI. CDR3 bases: TGTGCCAGCTCACCTTTAGGAGGGAATCAGCCCCAGCATTTT. Translation gives CASSPLGGNQPQHF.

The chain carries TRBV18 and TRBJ2-1; 10 bases fit TRBD2. The CDR3 loop spans 17 amino acids. Germline V gives CDR1 KGHSH, CDR2 LQKENI. V was pared by 2 bases and J by 8 bases, with 12 bases of the junction left unmatched. The CDR3 here is CASSPSLAGASSHEQFF. DNA of the CDR3: TGTGCCAGCTCACCAAGCCTAGCGGGAGCTAGTTCGCATGAGCAGTTCTTC.

This clone was observed a few times. J is TRBJ1-1 and V is TRBV4-2; D is ambiguous. Germline loops: CDR1 LGHNA, CDR2 YNFKEQ. The V and J ends lost 1 base and 3 bases respectively, with 9 bases between them. The CDR3 is made up of 14 amino acids. The CDR3 bases are TGTGCCAGCAGCCAAGTGGGGAGCCACACTGAAGCTTTCTTT. Its protein is CASSQVGSHTEAFF.

In nucleotides, the CDR3 is TGTGCCAGTAGTAGGGAGCGGAGGAGCTCCTACGAGCAGTACTTC. This gives the protein CASSRERRSSYEQYF. J is TRBJ2-7 and V is TRBV19; a weak D match, TRBD2 (5 bases). This CDR3 spans 15 amino acids. CDR1 is LNHDA and CDR2 is SQIVND in the germline V gene (reference sequence). The germline V and J ends were trimmed by 4 bases and 0 bases, with 13 bases remaining between them.

This clone was seen only a few times. The CDR3 DNA follows: TGTGCCAGCAGCTCGGATGCGCCTGGGGAGCTGTTTTTT. This encodes CASSSDAPGELFF. V gene TRBV7-2 combines with J gene TRBJ2-2, with D unresolved. Deletions cut 4 bases from V and 8 bases from J, with 11 bases between. CDR3 length: 13 amino acids. Germline V CDR1 and CDR2: SGHTA, FQGNSA.

This clone showed up just once. The V call is TRBV5-5, the J call TRBJ1-1; D remains unclear. The CDR3 contains 13 residues. Germline CDR1 is SGHKS and CDR2 is YYEKEE (reference sequence). V gave up 4 bases and J gave up 5 bases, with 12 bases separating them. CDR3 bases: TGTGCCAGCAGCCCCGCTATTCAGACTGAAGCTTTCTTT. Encoded protein: CASSPAIQTEAFF.

V is TRBV10-2 and J is TRBJ2-5, with 9 bases aligning to TRBD2. The ends lost 6 bases at V and 4 bases at J; junction bases unmatched: 3. The CDR3 loop spans 13 amino acids. Germline V lookup: CDR1 WSHSY, CDR2 SAAADI. This CDR3 is CASREREAETQYF. The CDR3 nucleotides read TGCGCCAGCAGGGAGCGGGAGGCAGAGACCCAGTACTTC.

CDR3 nucleotides: TGTGCCAGCAGCGTAGAGGGCGGAGGTTCTGAAGCTTTCTTT. Amino acids: CASSVEGGGSEAFF. This chain uses TRBV9 with TRBJ1-1; no firm D call. V was cut by 0 bases and J by 6 bases, with 12 bases left in between. Per germline, CDR1 SGDLS and CDR2 YYNGEE. The CDR3 has 14 residues.

CDR3 DNA: TGTGCCAGCAGCTCCCGGACAGGGATCCGCAATCAGCCCCAGCATTTT. Its protein product is CASSSRTGIRNQPQHF. The chain uses TRBV5-6 and TRBJ1-5; 8 bases are shared with TRBD1. Germline lookup yields CDR1 SGHDT and CDR2 YYEEEE. Trimming removed 3 bases from V and 2 bases from J; junction bases left unmatched: 7. CDR3 size: 16 residues.

The V gene is TRBV7-9, the J gene TRBJ2-7; 8 bases are shared with TRBD2. This CDR3 contains 14 residues. Germline-derived CDR1 and CDR2 are SEHNR and FQNEAQ (reference sequence). The ends lost 5 bases at V and 3 bases at J; junction bases unmatched: 6. The CDR3 region has the DNA TGTGCCAGCAGCAGAGGACTAGCTGGCTACGAGCAGTACTTC. It translates to CASSRGLAGYEQYF.